Below are 16 T cell receptor beta chains sequenced from a single sample in a study of T cells in narcolepsy. TCRdb keeps only in-frame clones here, not all; method: immunoSEQ multiplex PCR. The table lists some 25,000 clones, 75% to 90% of them singletons. Sequencing was carried out using CD45RA- memory CD4+ T cells from PBMCs. These receptors all stem from a human donor with narcolepsy.

This chain links TRBV4-2 with TRBJ2-7, with D perhaps TRBD2 (5 bases). This CDR3 is 14 amino acids long. From germline, CDR1 is LGHNA and CDR2 YNFKEQ. Deletions cut 1 base from V and 2 bases from J, with 9 bases between. CDR3 nucleotides: TGTGCCAGCAGCCAAGTGGGGAGTCCCTACGAGCAGTACTTC. Its protein is CASSQVGSPYEQYF.

The rearrangement joins TRBV7-3 to TRBJ1-5; D possibly corresponds to TRBD1 (6 bases). Trimming shortened V by 2 bases and J by 2 bases, and 7 bases separated the two germline ends. This CDR3 region has 14 residues. Germline CDR1 and CDR2: SGHTA and FQGTGA. CDR3 region: CASSLSGGNQPQHF. CDR3 DNA: TGTGCCAGCAGCTTATCAGGGGGCAATCAGCCCCAGCATTTT.

The chain links TRBV29-1 to TRBJ2-5; tentatively, D is TRBD1 (6 bases). This CDR3 comprises 13 residues. Germline CDR1 is SQVTM and CDR2 is ANQGSEA. Trimming removed 6 bases at V and 1 base at J, with 12 bases between. The CDR3 DNA follows: TGCAGCGTGCCCGGGACACCCCAAGAGACCCAGTACTTC. Its translation: CSVPGTPQETQYF.

The rearrangement joins TRBV5-1 to TRBJ2-5; tentatively, D is TRBD2 (5 bases). V was shortened by 2 bases and J by 1 base, with 18 bases between the two germline ends. The germline V gene has CDR1 SGHRS and CDR2 YFSETQ. There are 17 residues in the CDR3. The CDR3 loop is CASSLSGSPGIQETQYF. The DNA of the CDR3 is TGCGCCAGCAGCTTATCGGGGAGCCCCGGTATCCAAGAGACCCAGTACTTC. Supplemented by reference TRBV5-1 and TRBJ2-5, the full variable domain reads KAGVTQTPRYLIKTRGQQVTLSCSPISGHRSVSWYQQTPGQGLQFLFEYFSETQRNKGNFPGRFSGRQFSNSRSEMNVSTLELGDSALYLCASSLSGSPGIQETQYFGPGTRLLVL.

The chain carries TRBV5-1 and TRBJ2-7; weak D call: TRBD2 (6 bases). This CDR3 region has 16 residues. Germline V gene sequence: CDR1 SGHRS, CDR2 YFSETQ. The V gene lost 4 bases and the J gene lost 0 bases, with 17 bases spanning the gap. DNA of the CDR3: TGCGCCAGCAGCATCGGCCGGGACTTCCCCTCCTACGAGCAGTACTTC. Translated, it gives CASSIGRDFPSYEQYF.

The gene calls are TRBV5-1 and TRBJ1-5; D uncertain. The CDR3 totals 13 residues. In germline, CDR1 is SGHRS, CDR2 YFSETQ. Trimming removed 1 base from V and 6 bases from J, with 8 bases in between. The CDR3 loop is CASSLTGSQPQHF. In DNA, the CDR3 is TGCGCCAGCAGCTTGACGGGGAGTCAGCCCCAGCATTTT.

This chain uses TRBV7-9 with TRBJ1-2; D ambiguous. CDR1 is SEHNR, CDR2 FQNEAQ, per germline (reference sequence). Trimming removed 1 base from V and 6 bases from J, with 12 bases in between. CDR3 length equals 14 residues. This CDR3 reads CASSLEAVEDGYTF. As DNA, the CDR3 is TGTGCCAGCAGCTTAGAGGCCGTAGAGGATGGCTACACCTTC.

This clone showed up just once. The chain is built from TRBV11-2 and TRBJ2-2; D gene uncertain. Deletions cut 5 bases from V and 6 bases from J, with 10 bases between. This CDR3 contains 13 residues. The V gene's germline CDR1 is SGHAT and CDR2 FQNNGV. CDR3 protein: CASSSSSAGELFF. Here the CDR3 DNA reads TGTGCCAGCAGCAGTAGCTCGGCCGGGGAGCTGTTTTTT.

V is TRBV28 and J is TRBJ1-6, with D unclear. V lost 4 bases and J 3 bases, leaving 13 bases between the germline ends. Germline V CDR1 and CDR2: MDHEN, SYDVKM. The CDR3 has 16 amino acids. The CDR3 here is CASSSPGRGYNSPLHF. The CDR3 DNA follows: TGTGCCAGCAGTTCGCCCGGACGGGGCTATAATTCACCCCTCCACTTT.

The rearrangement links TRBV5-1 to TRBJ1-6, with D perhaps matching TRBD1 (5 bases). CDR3 length equals 16 residues. V was trimmed by 0 bases and J by 7 bases, leaving 14 bases between them. Germline V lookup: CDR1 SGHRS, CDR2 YFSETQ. The CDR3 loop reads CASSLGFGQGNSPLHF. In DNA, the CDR3 is TGCGCCAGCAGCTTGGGGTTCGGCCAGGGCAATTCACCCCTCCACTTT.

This chain connects TRBV30 to TRBJ1-2, with TRBD1 as a possible D gene (6 bases). CDR1 and CDR2 (germline): GTSNPN, SVGIG (reference sequence). Trimming removed 5 bases at V and 7 bases at J, with 11 bases between. This CDR3 comprises 11 residues. DNA for the CDR3: TGTGCCTGGTCAGGGGCGGGTGGCTACACCTTC. This codes for CAWSGAGGYTF.

The chain carries TRBV19 and TRBJ2-7; D gene uncertain. Germline V gives CDR1 LNHDA, CDR2 SQIVND (reference sequence). CDR3 length: 15 amino acids. V lost 3 bases and J 3 bases, leaving 15 bases between the germline ends. The CDR3 DNA reads as TGTGCCAGTAGTATGGTCTCCGTCTCCGGCTACGAGCAGTACTTC. Translation: CASSMVSVSGYEQYF.

J is TRBJ2-1 and V is TRBV7-2; D may be TRBD2 (5 bases). Deletions cut 0 bases from V and 8 bases from J, with 14 bases between. The germline V gene has CDR1 SGHTA and CDR2 FQGNSA. The CDR3 totals 15 residues. The CDR3 DNA is TGTGCCAGCAGCTTAGCAGCGACTATGGTTGATGAGCAGTTCTTC. It translates to CASSLAATMVDEQFF.

This clone has more than one count but fewer than ten. The chain combines TRBV19 with TRBJ2-5; TRBD1 aligns across 7 bases. The V gene end was trimmed by 2 bases and the J gene end by 4 bases; junction bases not matched to a gene: 1. Germline CDR1 is LNHDA and CDR2 is SQIVND (reference sequence). The CDR3 runs 13 residues. CDR3 DNA: TGTGCCAGTAGTATAAACAGGGGAGAGACCCAGTACTTC. Residues: CASSINRGETQYF.

This chain connects TRBV28 to TRBJ2-1, with 9 bases matching TRBD2. CDR3 length: 16 residues. Germline V gene lookup returns CDR1 MDHEN and CDR2 SYDVKM. V shed 5 bases and J 3 bases; nucleotides not matched to a gene: 8. The CDR3 nucleotides are TGTGCCAGCAGTACCCACCGGACTAGCGACTACAATGAGCAGTTCTTC. Residues: CASSTHRTSDYNEQFF.

CDR3 region: CASSTGTGNTEAFF. The CDR3 DNA reads TGTGCCAGCAGTACAGGGACGGGAAACACTGAAGCTTTCTTT. The rearrangement joins TRBV6-5 to TRBJ1-1; a possible D gene is TRBD1 (6 bases). Trimming shortened V by 5 bases and J by 2 bases, and 12 bases separated the two germline ends. This CDR3 has 14 amino acids. Germline V lookup: CDR1 MNHEY, CDR2 SVGAGI.